This TCR beta chain was captured in a study of CD8+ T cells in alopecia areata. Once RNA had been extracted, it was reverse transcribed into cDNA to act as the sequencing template. Repertoires were generated with immunoSEQ multiplex PCR, while TCRdb's copy carries only in-frame clones and drops some. This sample has about 190,000 clones, with roughly 60% found just once. Treatment indicated: oral pan-JAK inhibitor, 5-10 mg twice daily. Germline V gene lookup returns CDR1 SGHVS and CDR2 FQNEAQ. The ends were cut back, 3 bases at V and 4 bases at J, with 9 bases in the middle. This CDR3 comprises 14 residues. Study-wide findings and caveats: Mice showed TCR sharing more clearly than patients did, possibly owing to HLA. Sequence data from scalp samples additionally include resident alphabeta T cells of normal skin. Affected lesional scalp, above all in alopecia totalis/universalis, was more clonal than normal scalp.

With regard to this clone: The antigen is undetermined.

The sequence derives from a human donor with alopecia areata. The J gene is TRBJ2-2, the V gene TRBV7-8; D not certain. The input for sequencing was CD4+ T cells sorted from blood, taken at week 24, from a patient treated with tofacitinib. The CDR3 sequence is CASSLLRVTGELFF. The CDR3 coding sequence is TGTGCCAGCAGCTTGTTAAGGGTCACCGGGGAGCTGTTTTTT.